This entry lists 12 T cell receptor beta chains sequenced from one sample in a study of early T cells in non-severe SARS-CoV-2 infection. TCRdb redid the calling of the 5' RACE reads with MiXCR, one entry per CDR3 protein. This repertoire shows under 70,000 distinct CDR3 sequences, 4.5% to 7.5% found once; its top ten account for approximately 3.6%. Sequences were derived from whole blood, sampled at baseline. These receptors originate from an adult who was a healthcare worker with PCR-confirmed SARS-CoV-2 infection or an uninfected control (not recorded which).

This clonotype was seen ten or more times. This chain joins TRBV3-1 and TRBJ2-1, with TRBD1 matching 9 bases. The J segment lost 4 bases and the V segment lost 1 base, leaving 8 bases of the junction unmatched. Per the germline V gene, CDR1 is LGHDT and CDR2 is YNNKEL (reference sequence). The CDR3 length is 17 residues. CDR3 sequence (DNA): TGTGCCAGCAGCCAAGGTTTGGGACAGGGTACTTACAATGAGCAGTTCTTC. Residues: CASSQGLGQGTYNEQFF.

In this sample, this clonotype turned up a few times. This sequence joins TRBV20-1 and TRBJ2-7, with 11 positions matching TRBD2. CDR1 is DFQATT, CDR2 SNEGSKA, per germline (reference sequence). The V gene end was trimmed by 5 bases and the J gene end by 6 bases; junction bases not matched to a gene: 9. This CDR3 spans 14 amino acids. For the CDR3, the DNA is TGCAGTGCTCCACTAGCGGGAGTCTTCGGCGAGCAGTACTTC. Its translation: CSAPLAGVFGEQYF.

In this sample, this clonotype turned up many times. The chain is built from TRBV27 and TRBJ1-2; possibly TRBD1 for D (6 bases). V lost 6 bases and J 3 bases, leaving 14 bases between the germline ends. From germline, CDR1 is MNHEY and CDR2 SMNVEV (reference sequence). This CDR3 is 14 amino acids long. CDR3: CASRPGQPYYGYTF. In DNA, the CDR3 is TGTGCCAGCAGACCTGGACAGCCCTACTATGGCTACACCTTC.

This clonotype has only a few counts. The chain recombines TRBV6-4 with TRBJ2-5; 11 bases line up with TRBD2. This CDR3 comprises 15 residues. V shed 5 bases and J 1 base; nucleotides not matched to a gene: 3. Germline-derived CDR1 and CDR2 are MRHNA and SNTAGT. The CDR3 loop is CASSHLAGGQETQYF. The CDR3 nucleotides read TGTGCCAGCAGTCATCTAGCGGGAGGCCAAGAGACCCAGTACTTC.

The J gene is TRBJ2-7, the V gene TRBV12-5; 7 bases align to TRBD1. J was trimmed by 1 base and V by 2 bases; bases with no gene match: 8. The CDR3 is 16 residues long. Per the germline V gene, CDR1 is LGHNT and CDR2 is FRNRAP. CDR3 region: CASGLSRTGQSYEQYF. DNA of the CDR3: TGTGCTAGTGGTTTGTCCAGGACAGGACAATCCTACGAGCAGTACTTC.

This clonotype was seen a handful of times. The chain employs TRBV4-1 and TRBJ2-7; D remains unclear. Trimming cost V 3 bases and J 2 bases, with 5 bases left between them. Germline CDR1 and CDR2: MGHRA and YSYEKL. The CDR3 extends over 12 amino acids. CDR3: CASSHQAYEQYF. The DNA for the CDR3 is TGCGCCAGCAGCCATCAGGCCTACGAGCAGTACTTC.

This clonotype was detected a few times. This chain connects TRBV6-5 to TRBJ2-7; 8 nucleotides match TRBD1. J was trimmed by 3 bases and V by 0 bases; bases with no gene match: 4. The CDR3 is 15 residues long. From germline, CDR1 is MNHEY and CDR2 SVGAGI. In nucleotides, the CDR3 is TGTGCCAGCAGTTACTCGATGGGACAGGACTACGAGCAGTACTTC. Amino acid sequence: CASSYSMGQDYEQYF.

The J gene is TRBJ2-7, the V gene TRBV4-2; D ambiguous. Germline CDR1 LGHNA, CDR2 YNFKEQ. The CDR3 runs 13 residues. Trimming pared 1 base from V and 5 bases from J, leaving 9 bases between. Here the CDR3 DNA reads TGTGCCAGCAGCCAAGCCGAGGCAGACGAGCAGTACTTC. Translated: CASSQAEADEQYF.

This clonotype occurred many times. The rearrangement joins TRBV27 to TRBJ1-2; D gene uncertain. CDR1 and CDR2 (germline): MNHEY, SMNVEV (reference sequence). V was shortened by 2 bases and J by 4 bases, with 11 bases between the two germline ends. This CDR3 has 14 amino acids. CDR3 residues: CASSLQGPAYGYTF. CDR3 sequence (DNA): TGTGCCAGCAGTTTACAAGGGCCTGCCTATGGCTACACCTTC.

This clonotype occurred many times. The chain links TRBV2 to TRBJ2-3; D gene unclear. V was cut by 4 bases and J by 1 base, with 3 bases left in between. There are 12 residues in the CDR3. The germline CDR1 and CDR2 sequences are SNHLY and FYNNEI. DNA for the CDR3: TGTGCCAGCAGTGGGGGCACAGATACGCAGTATTTT. It specifies CASSGGTDTQYF.

This clonotype has a count of ten or more. This rearrangement joins TRBV18 to TRBJ1-3, with D possibly matching TRBD1 (5 bases). The germline V gene encodes CDR1 KGHSH and CDR2 LQKENI. The CDR3 consists of 15 residues. V gave up 0 bases and J gave up 0 bases, with 6 bases separating them. CDR3 amino acids: CASSPPGGSGNTIYF. The CDR3 coding sequence is TGTGCCAGCTCACCACCTGGGGGCTCTGGAAACACCATATATTTT.

This clonotype has just a few counts. This rearrangement joins TRBV6-2 or TRBV6-3 to TRBJ2-1; D unresolved. Germline V gene lookup returns CDR1 MNHEY and CDR2 SVGEGT. This CDR3 region has 15 residues. Trimming cost V 2 bases and J 2 bases, with 10 bases left between them. CDR3 amino acids: CASSYEEFTYNEQFF. CDR3 nucleotides: TGTGCCAGCAGTTACGAGGAATTCACCTACAATGAGCAGTTCTTC.